This T cell receptor beta chain was documented in a study of blood T cell repertoires in COVID-19. Study as a whole: COVID-19 samples, acute and convalescent, were from the United States, Italy and Spain. The analysed material was cDNA or gDNA that came from T cells, B-cell-depleted T cells, or PBMCs.

Authors' data handling: Amplification of reference gene primers was used by the study to estimate nucleated cell counts. This table comes from immunoSEQ multiplex PCR, and its TCRdb copy is limited to in-frame clones, with some not included. The V and J calls and clone size were taken over from that table, and D and trimming were inferred from the DNA. Of 35,000 to 45,000 clones listed, roughly three quarters are singletons. Germline CDR1 and CDR2: MNHEY and SVGAGI. CDR3 length equals 14 residues. V gave up 6 bases and J gave up 1 base; unmatched junction bases: 4. This chain links TRBV6-5 with TRBJ1-1, with TRBD1 matching 8 bases. This receptor was identified in a man aged 70-80 years with acute or convalescent COVID-19. Source material: peripheral blood. The CDR3 DNA follows: TGTGCCAGCAGGAAGGGACAGGCGAACACTGAAGCTTTCTTT. This translates into CASRKGQANTEAFF.